The clone carrying this TCR beta chain has ten or more counts. Its antigen is undetermined. Between the trimmed V and J ends, which lost 4 bases and 4 bases, there was a span of 4 bases. Germline loops: CDR1 SGHDN, CDR2 FVKESK. This CDR3 contains 12 residues. CD8+CD57+ cell expansion, shown by flow cytometry, had occurred in the patients selected for sequencing. Untreated patients provided the blood samples, with no therapy given before sampling. These data originate in a study of CD8+CD57+ T cells in acquired aplastic anemia. Study context: When averaged, DNA from sorted CD4+ and CD8+ cells came to approximately 3 ug. Regarding the study as a whole: For CD8+ Simpson's diversity, patients and controls showed no significant difference. Around 29 shared CD8+ CDR3s appeared highly expressed within patients' immunodominant clones.

Genomic DNA templated the TCR beta VDJ and CDR3 profiling. TCRdb passed the reads through MiXCR, listing each CDR3 protein once. This sample has 130,000 or so distinct CDR3 sequences, with nearly 40% found just once. Input material: sorted CD4+, CD8+, or CD8+CD57+ T cells (not recorded which) from PBMCs. This TCR was recovered from a human donor with aplastic anemia. The chain combines TRBV14 with TRBJ2-2, with D unclear. In DNA form, the CDR3 reads TGTGCCAGCAGCCCTTTCACCGGGGAGCTGTTTTTT. Translation: CASSPFTGELFF.